This T cell receptor (beta chain) was obtained from a study of T cells in Graves' hyperthyroidism and ophthalmopathy. The CDR3 regions of TCR beta were amplified from RNA transcripts. Carried out on the TCR CDR3, a first-round RT-PCR used the HTBI primer set. A single record per CDR3 protein comes from TCRdb applying MiXCR to the multiplex PCR reads. This table has about 520,000 distinct CDR3 sequences, roughly 24% appearing once. Duration under 3 months, a NOSPECS grade of at least 4, and a Clinical Activity Score of at least 3 characterized the ophthalmopathy patients. The receptor was derived from a woman aged 30 to 39 with Graves' ophthalmopathy. Input material: blood.

CDR3 in amino acids: CASSYVAGAGTGELFF. The CDR3 DNA reads as TGTGCCAGCAGTTATGTGGCGGGAGCGGGTACCGGGGAGCTGTTTTTT. The V gene is TRBV28, the J gene TRBJ2-2, with 7 positions matching TRBD2. The CDR3 is 16 amino acids. Trimming removed 4 bases from V and 5 bases from J; junction bases left unmatched: 10. Germline V gene data show CDR1 as MDHEN and CDR2 as SYDVKM.